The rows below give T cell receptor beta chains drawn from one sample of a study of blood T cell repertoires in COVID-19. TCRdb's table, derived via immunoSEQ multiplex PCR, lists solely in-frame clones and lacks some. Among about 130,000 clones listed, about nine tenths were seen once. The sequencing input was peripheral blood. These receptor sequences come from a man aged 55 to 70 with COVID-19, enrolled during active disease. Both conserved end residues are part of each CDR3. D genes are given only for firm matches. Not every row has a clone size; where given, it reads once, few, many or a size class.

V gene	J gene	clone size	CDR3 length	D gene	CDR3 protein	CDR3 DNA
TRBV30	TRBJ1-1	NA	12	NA	CAWSVLETEAFF	TGTGCCTGGAGTGTACTTGAAACTGAAGCTTTCTTT
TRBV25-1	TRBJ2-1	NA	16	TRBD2	CASRSTSGGSYNEQFF	TGTGCCAGCAGATCCACTAGCGGGGGTTCCTACAATGAGCAGTTCTTC
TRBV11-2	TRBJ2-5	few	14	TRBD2	CASNRDYQQETQYF	TGTGCCAGCAACCGGGACTATCAGCAAGAGACCCAGTACTTC
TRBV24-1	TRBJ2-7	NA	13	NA	CATSGQGGHEQYF	TGTGCCACCAGTGGGCAGGGCGGCCACGAGCAGTACTTC
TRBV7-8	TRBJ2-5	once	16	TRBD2	CASSLRPGLAEETQYF	TGTGCCAGCAGCCTAAGACCGGGACTAGCGGAGGAGACCCAGTACTTC
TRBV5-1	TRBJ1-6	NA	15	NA	CASSLGPTEGSPLHF	TGCGCCAGCAGCTTAGGGCCAACAGAGGGTTCACCCCTCCACTTT
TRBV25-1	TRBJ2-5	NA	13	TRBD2	CASRLAGGETQYF	TGTGCCAGCCGACTAGCTGGTGGGGAGACCCAGTACTTC
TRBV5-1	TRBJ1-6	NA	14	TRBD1	CASSRVGQNSPLHF	TGCGCCAGCAGCCGAGTGGGACAGAATTCACCCCTCCACTTT
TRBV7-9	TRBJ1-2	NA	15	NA	CASSRQEFYAYGYTF	TGTGCCAGCAGCCGACAGGAATTCTATGCCTATGGCTACACCTTC
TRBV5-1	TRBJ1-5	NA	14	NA	CASSLVAGDQPQHF	TGCGCCAGCAGCTTGGTCGCGGGGGATCAGCCCCAGCATTTT
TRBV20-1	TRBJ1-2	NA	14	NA	CSASGALANYGYTF	TGCAGTGCTAGTGGGGCCTTAGCTAACTATGGCTACACCTTC
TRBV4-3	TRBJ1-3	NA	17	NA	CASSQDLGRSAGNTIYF	TGCGCCAGCAGCCAAGATCTCGGGAGGAGCGCTGGAAACACCATATATTTT
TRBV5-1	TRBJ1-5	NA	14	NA	CASSEDTGNQPQHF	TGCGCCAGCAGCGAGGACACCGGCAATCAGCCCCAGCATTTT
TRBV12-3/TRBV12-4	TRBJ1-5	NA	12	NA	CASLTENQPQHF	TGTGCCAGCTTAACAGAGAATCAGCCCCAGCATTTT
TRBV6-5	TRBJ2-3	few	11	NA	CASSSEDTQYF	TGTGCCAGCAGTTCAGAAGATACGCAGTATTTT
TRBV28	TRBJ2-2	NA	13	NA	CASSSPGSGELFF	TGTGCCAGCAGTTCCCCCGGGTCCGGGGAGCTGTTTTTT
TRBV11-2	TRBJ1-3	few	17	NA	CASSLTNRGSQGNTIYF	TGTGCCAGCAGTTTAACGAACCGGGGGAGCCAAGGAAACACCATATATTTT
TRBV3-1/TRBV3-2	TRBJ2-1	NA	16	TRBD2	CASSRRYSGGHNEQFF	TGTGCCAGCAGCCGCCGATATAGCGGGGGACACAATGAGCAGTTCTTC
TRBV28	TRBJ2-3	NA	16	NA	CASSLWGGRGGDTQYF	TGTGCCAGCAGTTTATGGGGCGGGAGAGGGGGAGATACGCAGTATTTT
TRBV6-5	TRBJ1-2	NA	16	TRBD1	CASSLQGDRGRSGYTF	TGTGCCAGCAGTTTACAGGGGGACAGGGGGCGATCTGGCTACACCTTC
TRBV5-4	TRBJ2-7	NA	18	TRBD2	CASSRGRGSGREYGEQYF	TGTGCCAGCAGCAGGGGGCGGGGTAGCGGGAGGGAGTACGGCGAGCAGTACTTC
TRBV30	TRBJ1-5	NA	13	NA	CAWRRGINQPQHF	TGTGCCTGGAGAAGGGGGATTAATCAGCCCCAGCATTTT
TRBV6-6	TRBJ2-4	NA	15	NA	CASSSRPEAGNIQYF	TGTGCCAGCAGTTCCCGACCGGAGGCCGGGAACATTCAGTACTTC
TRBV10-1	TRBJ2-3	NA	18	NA	CASSESGFSGTSTDTQYF	TGCGCCAGCAGTGAGTCGGGCTTTAGCGGTACTAGCACAGATACGCAGTATTTT
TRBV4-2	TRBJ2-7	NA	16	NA	CASSQGGRLSSYEQYF	TGTGCCAGCAGCCAAGGTGGCAGGCTAAGCTCCTACGAGCAGTACTTC
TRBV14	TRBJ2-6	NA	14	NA	CASSQLTGANVLTF	TGTGCCAGCAGCCAACTAACTGGGGCCAACGTCCTGACTTTC
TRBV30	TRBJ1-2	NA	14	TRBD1	CAWRPGQGGYGYTF	TGTGCCTGGAGACCGGGACAGGGGGGCTATGGCTACACCTTC
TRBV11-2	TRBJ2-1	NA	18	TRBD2	CASSLDRLAGVTYNEQFF	TGTGCCAGCAGCTTAGATAGGCTAGCGGGAGTCACCTACAATGAGCAGTTCTTC
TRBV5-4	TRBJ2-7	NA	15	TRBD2	CASSVVASGGYEQYF	TGTGCCAGCAGCGTCGTGGCTAGCGGGGGGTACGAGCAGTACTTC
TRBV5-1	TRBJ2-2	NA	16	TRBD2	CASSLAGGGNTGELFF	TGCGCCAGCAGCTTGGCCGGGGGGGGCAACACCGGGGAGCTGTTTTTT
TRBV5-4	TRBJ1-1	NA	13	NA	CASSLSLRTEAFF	TGTGCCAGCAGCTTGAGTCTGCGAACTGAAGCTTTCTTT
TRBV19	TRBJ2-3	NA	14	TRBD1	CATTRGFRGDTQYF	TGTGCCACTACCAGGGGGTTCAGAGGTGATACGCAGTATTTT
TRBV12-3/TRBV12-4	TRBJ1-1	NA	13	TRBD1	CASSFRGLAEAFF	TGTGCCAGCAGTTTCAGGGGGCTCGCTGAAGCTTTCTTT
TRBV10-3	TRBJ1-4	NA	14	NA	CAISAQGEEEKLFF	TGTGCCATCAGTGCACAGGGAGAAGAGGAAAAACTGTTTTTT
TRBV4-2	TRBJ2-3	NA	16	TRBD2	CASSQTKLAGTDTQYF	TGTGCCAGCAGCCAAACTAAACTAGCGGGCACAGATACGCAGTATTTT
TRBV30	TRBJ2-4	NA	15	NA	CAWAPRQGLINIQYF	TGTGCCTGGGCCCCTCGGCAGGGCCTAATAAACATTCAGTACTTC
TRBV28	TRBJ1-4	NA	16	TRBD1	CASSPVGGQGREKLFF	TGTGCCAGCAGTCCAGTGGGCGGACAGGGGCGGGAAAAACTGTTTTTT
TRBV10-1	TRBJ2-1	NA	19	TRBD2	CASSDPGLAGGGSYNEQFF	TGCGCCAGCAGTGATCCGGGACTAGCGGGAGGGGGCTCCTACAATGAGCAGTTCTTC
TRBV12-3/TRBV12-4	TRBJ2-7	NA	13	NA	CASSLTGTYEQYF	TGTGCCAGCAGTCTTACAGGGACCTACGAGCAGTACTTC
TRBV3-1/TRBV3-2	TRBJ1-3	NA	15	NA	CASSPPGAPGNTIYF	TGTGCCAGCAGCCCCCCAGGGGCGCCTGGAAACACCATATATTTT
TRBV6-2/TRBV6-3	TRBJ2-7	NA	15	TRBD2	CASSYAGRAQYEQYF	TGTGCCAGCAGTTACGCGGGGAGGGCCCAATACGAGCAGTACTTC
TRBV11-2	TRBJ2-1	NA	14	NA	CASSLSTGVNEQFF	TGTGCCAGCAGCTTAAGTACGGGGGTGAATGAGCAGTTCTTC
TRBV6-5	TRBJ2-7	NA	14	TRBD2	CASSYAGGRSEQYF	TGTGCCAGCAGTTACGCGGGAGGCCGGTCCGAGCAGTACTTC
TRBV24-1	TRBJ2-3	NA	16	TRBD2	CATSDPSGTSTDTQYF	TGTGCCACCAGTGATCCTAGCGGGACTAGCACAGATACGCAGTATTTT
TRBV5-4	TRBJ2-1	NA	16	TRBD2	CASSLDGTSGNNEQFF	TGTGCCAGCAGCTTGGACGGGACTAGCGGAAACAATGAGCAGTTCTTC
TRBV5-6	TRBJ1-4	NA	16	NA	CASSLVGTTTNEKLFF	TGTGCCAGCAGCTTGGTAGGGACAACAACTAATGAAAAACTGTTTTTT
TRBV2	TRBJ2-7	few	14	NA	CASSDHREQYEQYF	TGTGCCAGCAGTGATCATCGGGAGCAATACGAGCAGTACTTC
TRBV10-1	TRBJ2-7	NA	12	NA	CASSESREKRYF	TGCGCCAGCAGTGAGTCGAGGGAGAAGCGGTACTTC
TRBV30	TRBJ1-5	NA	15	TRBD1	CAWSGAGGFNQPQHF	TGTGCCTGGAGTGGGGCAGGGGGGTTCAATCAGCCCCAGCATTTT
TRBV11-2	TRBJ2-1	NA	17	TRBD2	CASSPAPTSGPYNEQFF	TGTGCCAGCAGCCCCGCCCCCACTAGCGGGCCCTACAATGAGCAGTTCTTC
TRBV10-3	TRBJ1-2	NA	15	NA	CAISEFRGGIDGYTF	TGTGCCATCAGTGAGTTTCGGGGAGGCATTGATGGCTACACCTTC
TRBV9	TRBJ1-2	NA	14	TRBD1	CASSAGQTNYGYTF	TGTGCCAGCAGCGCGGGACAGACCAACTATGGCTACACCTTC
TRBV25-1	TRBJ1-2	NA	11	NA	CASSGSDGYTF	TGTGCCAGCAGTGGATCGGATGGCTACACCTTC
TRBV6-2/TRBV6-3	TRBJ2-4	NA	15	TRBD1	CASSLSNTGGASVYF	TGTGCCAGCAGTCTATCAAATACAGGGGGCGCTTCCGTCTACTTC